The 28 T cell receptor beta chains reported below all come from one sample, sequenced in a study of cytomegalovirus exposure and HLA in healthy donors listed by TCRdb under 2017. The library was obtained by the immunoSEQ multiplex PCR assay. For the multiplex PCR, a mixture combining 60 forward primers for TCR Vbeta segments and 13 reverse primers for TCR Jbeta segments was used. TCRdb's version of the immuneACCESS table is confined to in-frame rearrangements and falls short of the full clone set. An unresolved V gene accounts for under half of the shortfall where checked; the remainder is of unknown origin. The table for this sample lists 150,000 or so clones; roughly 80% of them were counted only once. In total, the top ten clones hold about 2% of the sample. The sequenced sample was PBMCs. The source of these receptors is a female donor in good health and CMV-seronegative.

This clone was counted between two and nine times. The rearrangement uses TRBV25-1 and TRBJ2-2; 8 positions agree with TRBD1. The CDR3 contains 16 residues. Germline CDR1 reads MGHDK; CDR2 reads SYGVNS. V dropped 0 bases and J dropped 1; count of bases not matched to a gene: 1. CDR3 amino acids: CASSEYGTGNTGELFF. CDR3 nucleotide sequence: TGTGCCAGCAGTGAATATGGGACAGGGAACACCGGGGAGCTGTTTTTT.

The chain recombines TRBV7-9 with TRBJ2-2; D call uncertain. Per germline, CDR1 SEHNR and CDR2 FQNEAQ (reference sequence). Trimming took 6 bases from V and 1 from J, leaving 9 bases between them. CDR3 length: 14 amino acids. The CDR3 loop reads CASRVTLNTGELFF. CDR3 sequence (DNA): TGTGCCAGCAGGGTTACATTGAACACCGGGGAGCTGTTTTTT.

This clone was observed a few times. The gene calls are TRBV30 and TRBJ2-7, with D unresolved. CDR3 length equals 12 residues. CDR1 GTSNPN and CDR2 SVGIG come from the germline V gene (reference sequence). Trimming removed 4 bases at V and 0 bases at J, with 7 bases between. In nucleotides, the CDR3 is TGTGCCTGGATGGAGAGCTCCTACGAGCAGTACTTC. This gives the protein CAWMESSYEQYF.

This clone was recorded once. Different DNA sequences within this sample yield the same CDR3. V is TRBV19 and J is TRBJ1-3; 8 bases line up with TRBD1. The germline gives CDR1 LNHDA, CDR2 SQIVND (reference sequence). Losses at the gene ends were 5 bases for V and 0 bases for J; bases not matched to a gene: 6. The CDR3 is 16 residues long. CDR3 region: CASSPGQGYSGNTIYF. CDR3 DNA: TGTGCCAGTAGTCCCGGACAGGGTTACTCTGGAAACACCATATATTTT.

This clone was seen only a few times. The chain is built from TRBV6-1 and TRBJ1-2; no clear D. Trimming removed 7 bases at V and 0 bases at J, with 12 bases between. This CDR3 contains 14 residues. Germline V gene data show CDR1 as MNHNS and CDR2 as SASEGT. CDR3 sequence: CASIRAVANYGYTF. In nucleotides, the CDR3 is TGTGCCAGCATAAGAGCCGTAGCTAACTATGGCTACACCTTC.

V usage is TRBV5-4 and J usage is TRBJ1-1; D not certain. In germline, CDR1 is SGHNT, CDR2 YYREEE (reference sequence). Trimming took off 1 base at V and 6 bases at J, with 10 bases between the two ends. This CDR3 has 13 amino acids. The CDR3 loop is CASSLKGSAEAFF. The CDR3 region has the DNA TGTGCCAGCAGCTTGAAAGGGAGCGCTGAAGCTTTCTTT.

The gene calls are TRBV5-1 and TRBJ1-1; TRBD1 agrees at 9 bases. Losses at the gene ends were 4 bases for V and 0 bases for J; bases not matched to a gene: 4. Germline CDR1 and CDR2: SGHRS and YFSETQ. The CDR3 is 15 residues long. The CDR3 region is CASSRWTGVNTEAFF. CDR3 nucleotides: TGCGCCAGCAGCCGCTGGACAGGGGTGAACACTGAAGCTTTCTTT.

This chain's CDR3 is CASSSADRFTDTQYF. DNA for the CDR3: TGTGCCAGCAGCTCCGCGGACAGGTTCACAGATACGCAGTATTTT. V is TRBV7-6 and J is TRBJ2-3, with 7 bases aligning to TRBD1. The length of the CDR3 is 15 residues. Trimming took 4 bases from V and 2 from J; bases not matched to a gene: 6. Per germline, CDR1 SGHVS and CDR2 FNYEAQ.

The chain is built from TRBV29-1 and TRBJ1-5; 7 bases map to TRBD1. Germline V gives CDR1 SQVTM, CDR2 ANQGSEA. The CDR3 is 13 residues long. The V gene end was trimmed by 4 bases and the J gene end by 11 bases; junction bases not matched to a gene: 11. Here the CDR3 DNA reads TGCAGCGTTGCAGGGGGTACCCAGGTGGCCCAGCATTTT. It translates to CSVAGGTQVAQHF.

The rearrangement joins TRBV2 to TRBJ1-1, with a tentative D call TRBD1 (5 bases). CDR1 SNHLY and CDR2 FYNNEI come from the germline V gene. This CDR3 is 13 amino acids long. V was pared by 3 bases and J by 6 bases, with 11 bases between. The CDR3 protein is CASSEGGGAEAFF. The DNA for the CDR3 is TGTGCCAGCAGTGAGGGGGGTGGGGCTGAAGCTTTCTTT.

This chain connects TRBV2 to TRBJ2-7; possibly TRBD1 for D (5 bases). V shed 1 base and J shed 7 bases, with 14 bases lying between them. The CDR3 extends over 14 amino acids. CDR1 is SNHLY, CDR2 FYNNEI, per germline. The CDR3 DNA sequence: TGTGCCAGCAGTGAAGGCCAGGGTTATGGTGAGCAGTACTTC. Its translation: CASSEGQGYGEQYF.

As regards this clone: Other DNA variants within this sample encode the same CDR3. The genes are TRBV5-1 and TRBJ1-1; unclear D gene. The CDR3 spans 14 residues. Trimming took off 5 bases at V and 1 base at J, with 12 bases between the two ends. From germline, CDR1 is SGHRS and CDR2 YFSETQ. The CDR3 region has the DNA TGCGCCAGCAGTTTGTACAAGTCGAACACTGAAGCTTTCTTT. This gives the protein CASSLYKSNTEAFF.

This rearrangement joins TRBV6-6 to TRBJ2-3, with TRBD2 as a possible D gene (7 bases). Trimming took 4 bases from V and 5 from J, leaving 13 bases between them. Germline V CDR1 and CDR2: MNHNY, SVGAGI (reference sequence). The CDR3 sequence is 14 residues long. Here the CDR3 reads CASSLGGRGDTQYF. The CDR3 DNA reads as TGTGCCAGCAGTTTGGGGGGGCGGGGAGATACGCAGTATTTT.

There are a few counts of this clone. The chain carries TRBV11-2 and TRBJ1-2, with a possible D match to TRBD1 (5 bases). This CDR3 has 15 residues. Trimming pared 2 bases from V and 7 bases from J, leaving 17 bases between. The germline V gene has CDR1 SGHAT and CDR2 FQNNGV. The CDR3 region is CASSLTSRGDGGYTF. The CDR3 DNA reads TGTGCCAGCAGCTTAACGTCTCGGGGGGACGGTGGCTACACCTTC.

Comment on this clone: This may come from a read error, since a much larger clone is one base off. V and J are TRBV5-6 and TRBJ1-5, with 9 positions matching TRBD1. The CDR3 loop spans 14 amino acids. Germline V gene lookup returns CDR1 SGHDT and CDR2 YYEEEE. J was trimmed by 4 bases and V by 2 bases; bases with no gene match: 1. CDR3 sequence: CASSFGQGNQPQHF. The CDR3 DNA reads TGTGCCAGCAGCTTCGGACAGGGGAATCAGCCCCAGCATTTT.

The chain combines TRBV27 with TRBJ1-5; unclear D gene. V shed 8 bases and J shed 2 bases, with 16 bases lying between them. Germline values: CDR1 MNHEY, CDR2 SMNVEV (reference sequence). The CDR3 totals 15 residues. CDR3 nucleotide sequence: TGTGCCAGCGGTCCCCGATCAGTCCGCAATCAGCCCCAGCATTTT. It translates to CASGPRSVRNQPQHF.

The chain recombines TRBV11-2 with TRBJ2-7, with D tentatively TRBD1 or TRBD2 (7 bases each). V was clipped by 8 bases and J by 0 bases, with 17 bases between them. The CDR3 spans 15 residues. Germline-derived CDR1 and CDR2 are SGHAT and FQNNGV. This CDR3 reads CASGIGGGSSYEQYF. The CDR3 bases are TGTGCCAGCGGCATAGGGGGCGGGAGCTCCTACGAGCAGTACTTC. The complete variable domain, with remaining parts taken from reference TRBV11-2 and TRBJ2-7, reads EAGVAQSPRYKIIEKRQSVAFWCNPISGHATLYWYQQILGQGPKLLIQFQNNGVVDDSQLPKDRFSAERLKGVDSTLKIQPAKLEDSAVYLCASGIGGGSSYEQYFGPGTRLTVT.

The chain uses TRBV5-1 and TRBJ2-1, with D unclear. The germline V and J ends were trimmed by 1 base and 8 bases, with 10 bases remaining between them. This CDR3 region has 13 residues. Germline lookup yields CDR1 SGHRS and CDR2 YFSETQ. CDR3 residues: CASSLSWLDEQFF. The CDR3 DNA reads TGCGCCAGCAGCTTGTCATGGCTCGATGAGCAGTTCTTC.

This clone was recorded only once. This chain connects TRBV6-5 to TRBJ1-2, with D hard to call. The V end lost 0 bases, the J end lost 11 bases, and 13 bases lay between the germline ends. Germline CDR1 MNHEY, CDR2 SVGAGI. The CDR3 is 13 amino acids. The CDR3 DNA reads TGTGCCAGCAGTTACTCGAATTTGGGCAAGTACACCTTC. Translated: CASSYSNLGKYTF.

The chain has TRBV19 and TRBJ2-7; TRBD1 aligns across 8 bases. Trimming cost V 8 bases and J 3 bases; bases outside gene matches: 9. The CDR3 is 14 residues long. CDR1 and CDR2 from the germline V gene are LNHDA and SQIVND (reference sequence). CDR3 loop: CASGAGTGSYEQYF. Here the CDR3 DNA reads TGTGCCAGTGGAGCCGGGACAGGTAGCTACGAGCAGTACTTC. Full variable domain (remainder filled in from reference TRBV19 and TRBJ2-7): DGGITQSPKYLFRKEGQNVTLSCEQNLNHDAMYWYRQDPGQGLRLIYYSQIVNDFQKGDIAEGYSVSREKKESFPLTVTSAQKNPTAFYLCASGAGTGSYEQYFGPGTRLTVT.

In DNA, the CDR3 is TGTGCCAGCAGCCAAGGGGACAGACCCTCCTATGGCTACACCTTC. Translation gives CASSQGDRPSYGYTF. The chain uses TRBV4-2 and TRBJ1-2; 7 positions match TRBD1. The CDR3 extends over 15 amino acids. The ends lost 1 base at V and 4 bases at J; junction bases unmatched: 6. The V gene's germline CDR1 is LGHNA and CDR2 YNFKEQ.

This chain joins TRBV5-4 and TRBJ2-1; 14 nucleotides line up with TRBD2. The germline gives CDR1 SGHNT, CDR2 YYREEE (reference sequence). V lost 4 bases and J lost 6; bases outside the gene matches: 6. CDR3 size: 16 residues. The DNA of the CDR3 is TGTGCCAGCAGCGAGGGACTAGCGGGAGCCATCAATGAGCAGTTCTTC. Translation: CASSEGLAGAINEQFF.

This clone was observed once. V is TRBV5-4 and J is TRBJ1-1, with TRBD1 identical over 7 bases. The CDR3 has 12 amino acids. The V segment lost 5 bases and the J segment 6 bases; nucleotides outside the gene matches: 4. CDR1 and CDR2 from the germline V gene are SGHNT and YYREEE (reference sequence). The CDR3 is CASRRGTAEAFF. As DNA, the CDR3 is TGTGCCAGCAGGAGAGGGACAGCTGAAGCTTTCTTT.

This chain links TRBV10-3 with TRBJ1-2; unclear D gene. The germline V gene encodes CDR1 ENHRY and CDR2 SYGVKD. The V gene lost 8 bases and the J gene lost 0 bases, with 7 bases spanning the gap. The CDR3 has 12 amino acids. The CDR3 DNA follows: TGTGCCATCGAGGATTCTAACTATGGCTACACCTTC. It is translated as CAIEDSNYGYTF.

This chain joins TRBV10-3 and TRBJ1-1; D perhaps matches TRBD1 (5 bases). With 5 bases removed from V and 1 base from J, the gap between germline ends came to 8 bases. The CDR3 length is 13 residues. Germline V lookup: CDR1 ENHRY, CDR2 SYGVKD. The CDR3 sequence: CAISSGGNTEAFF. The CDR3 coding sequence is TGTGCCATCAGTTCGGGGGGGAACACTGAAGCTTTCTTT.

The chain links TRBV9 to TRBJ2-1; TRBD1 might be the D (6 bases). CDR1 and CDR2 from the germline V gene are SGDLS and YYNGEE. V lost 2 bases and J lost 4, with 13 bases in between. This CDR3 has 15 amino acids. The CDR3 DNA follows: TGTGCCAGCAGCGTTCGCGGACAGACTTACAATGAGCAGTTCTTC. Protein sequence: CASSVRGQTYNEQFF.

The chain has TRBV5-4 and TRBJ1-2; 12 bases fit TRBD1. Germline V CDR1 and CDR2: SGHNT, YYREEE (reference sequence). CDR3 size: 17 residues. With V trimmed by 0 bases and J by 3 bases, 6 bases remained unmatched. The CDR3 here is CASSLGGTGGADYGYTF. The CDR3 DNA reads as TGTGCCAGCAGCTTGGGAGGGACAGGGGGCGCCGACTATGGCTACACCTTC.

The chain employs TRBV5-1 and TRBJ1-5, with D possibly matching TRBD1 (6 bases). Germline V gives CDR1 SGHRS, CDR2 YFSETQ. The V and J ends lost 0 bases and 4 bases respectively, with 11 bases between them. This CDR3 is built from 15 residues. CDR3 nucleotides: TGCGCCAGCAGCTTGGGTGGGGGGGCTAATCAGCCCCAGCATTTT. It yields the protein CASSLGGGANQPQHF. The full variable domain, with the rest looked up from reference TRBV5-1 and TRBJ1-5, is KAGVTQTPRYLIKTRGQQVTLSCSPISGHRSVSWYQQTPGQGLQFLFEYFSETQRNKGNFPGRFSGRQFSNSRSEMNVSTLELGDSALYLCASSLGGGANQPQHFGDGTRLSIL.